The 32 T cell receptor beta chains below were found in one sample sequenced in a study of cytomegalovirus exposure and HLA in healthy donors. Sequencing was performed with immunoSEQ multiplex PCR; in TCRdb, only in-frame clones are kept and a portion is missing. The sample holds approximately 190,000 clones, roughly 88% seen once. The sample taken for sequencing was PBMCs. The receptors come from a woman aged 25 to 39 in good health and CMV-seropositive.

The CDR3, as DNA: TGTGCCAGCAGCTCGAGGACAGCGAAGACCTACGAGCAGTACTTC. Protein sequence: CASSSRTAKTYEQYF. This chain uses TRBV11-2 with TRBJ2-7, with a possible D match to TRBD1 (6 bases). Germline V gene lookup returns CDR1 SGHAT and CDR2 FQNNGV. V lost 4 bases to trimming and J lost 2 bases, with 15 bases between them. This CDR3 contains 15 residues.

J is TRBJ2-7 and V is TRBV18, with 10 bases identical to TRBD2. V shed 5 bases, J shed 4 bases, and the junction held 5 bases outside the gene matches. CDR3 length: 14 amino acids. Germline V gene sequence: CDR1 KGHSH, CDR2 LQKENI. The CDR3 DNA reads TGTGCCAGCTCAAGCGGGGGGGCTTCGTACGAGCAGTACTTC. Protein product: CASSSGGASYEQYF.

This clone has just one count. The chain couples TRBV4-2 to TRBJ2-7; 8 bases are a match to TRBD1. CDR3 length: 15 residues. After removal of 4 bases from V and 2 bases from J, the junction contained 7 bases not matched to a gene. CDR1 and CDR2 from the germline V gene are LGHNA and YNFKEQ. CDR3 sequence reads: CASSPVGGQAYEQYF. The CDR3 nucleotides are TGTGCCAGCAGCCCGGTCGGGGGACAGGCCTACGAGCAGTACTTC.

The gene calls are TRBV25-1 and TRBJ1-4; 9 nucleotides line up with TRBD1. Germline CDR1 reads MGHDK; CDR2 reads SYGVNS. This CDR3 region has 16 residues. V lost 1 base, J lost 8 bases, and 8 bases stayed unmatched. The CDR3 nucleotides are TGTGCCAGCAGTGAATGGGGGACAGGGTCAAGCGAAAAACTGTTTTTT. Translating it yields CASSEWGTGSSEKLFF.

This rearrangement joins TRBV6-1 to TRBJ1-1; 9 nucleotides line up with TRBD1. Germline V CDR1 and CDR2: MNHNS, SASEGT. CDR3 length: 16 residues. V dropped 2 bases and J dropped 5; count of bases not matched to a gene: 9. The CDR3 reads CASSETPGTGWTEAFF. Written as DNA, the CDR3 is TGTGCCAGCAGTGAAACCCCCGGGACAGGGTGGACTGAAGCTTTCTTT.

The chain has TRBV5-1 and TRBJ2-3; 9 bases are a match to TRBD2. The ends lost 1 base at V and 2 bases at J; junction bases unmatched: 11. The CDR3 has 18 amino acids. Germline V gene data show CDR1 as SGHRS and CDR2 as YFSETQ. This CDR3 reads CASSLSFFSGSATDTQYF. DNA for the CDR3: TGCGCCAGCAGCTTGTCTTTTTTTAGCGGGAGCGCCACAGATACGCAGTATTTT.

In DNA, the CDR3 is TGTGCCAGCAGTTACTCCCGGGGAAGGGATGAGCAGTTCTTC. Translating gives CASSYSRGRDEQFF. This chain joins TRBV6-5 and TRBJ2-1, with D tentatively TRBD2 (5 bases). The germline CDR1 and CDR2 sequences are MNHEY and SVGAGI. V was shortened by 0 bases and J by 8 bases, with 11 bases between the two germline ends. The length of the CDR3 is 14 residues.

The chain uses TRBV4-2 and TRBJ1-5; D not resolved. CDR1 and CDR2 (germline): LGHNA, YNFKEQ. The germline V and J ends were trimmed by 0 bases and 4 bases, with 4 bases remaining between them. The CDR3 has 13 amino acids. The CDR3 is CASSQDGNQPQHF. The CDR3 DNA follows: TGTGCCAGCAGCCAAGACGGGAATCAGCCCCAGCATTTT.

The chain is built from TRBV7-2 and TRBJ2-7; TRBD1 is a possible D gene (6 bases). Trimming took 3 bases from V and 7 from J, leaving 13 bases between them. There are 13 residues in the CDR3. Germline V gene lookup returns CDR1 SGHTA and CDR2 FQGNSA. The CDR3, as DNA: TGTGCCAGCAGCTTTCAGGGGTCGGGGGAGCAGTACTTC. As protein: CASSFQGSGEQYF.

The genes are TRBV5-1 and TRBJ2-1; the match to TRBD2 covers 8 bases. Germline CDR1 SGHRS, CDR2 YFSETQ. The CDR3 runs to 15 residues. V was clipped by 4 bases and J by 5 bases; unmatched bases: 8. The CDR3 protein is CASSPGLGRDNEQFF. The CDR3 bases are TGCGCCAGCAGCCCGGGACTAGGACGGGACAATGAGCAGTTCTTC.

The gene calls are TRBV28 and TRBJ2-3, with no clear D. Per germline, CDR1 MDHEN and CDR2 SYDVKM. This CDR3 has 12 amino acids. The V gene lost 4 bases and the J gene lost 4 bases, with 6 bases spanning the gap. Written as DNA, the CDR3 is TGTGCCAGCAGTTCCCGGGCAGATACGCAGTATTTT. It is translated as CASSSRADTQYF.

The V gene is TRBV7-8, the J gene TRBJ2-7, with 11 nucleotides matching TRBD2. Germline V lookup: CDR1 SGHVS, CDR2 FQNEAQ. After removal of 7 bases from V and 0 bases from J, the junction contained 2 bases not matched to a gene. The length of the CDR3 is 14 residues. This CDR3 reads CASKTSGNSYEQYF. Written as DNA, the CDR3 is TGTGCCAGCAAGACTAGCGGGAACTCCTACGAGCAGTACTTC.

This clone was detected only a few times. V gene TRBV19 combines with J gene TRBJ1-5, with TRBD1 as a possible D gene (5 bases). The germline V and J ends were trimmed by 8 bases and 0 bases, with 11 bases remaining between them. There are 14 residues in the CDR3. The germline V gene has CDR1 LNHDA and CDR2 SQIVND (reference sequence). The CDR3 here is CASGQRNSNQPQHF. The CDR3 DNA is TGTGCCAGTGGACAAAGAAATAGCAATCAGCCCCAGCATTTT.

CDR3 sequence reads: CASSGTGSIYEQYF. CDR3 bases: TGTGCCAGCAGTGGGACAGGGAGTATTTACGAGCAGTACTTC. The chain has TRBV6-1 and TRBJ2-7; 8 bases fit TRBD1. The V and J ends lost 4 bases and 4 bases, in that order; junction bases with no gene match: 6. The germline V gene encodes CDR1 MNHNS and CDR2 SASEGT. The CDR3 loop spans 14 amino acids.

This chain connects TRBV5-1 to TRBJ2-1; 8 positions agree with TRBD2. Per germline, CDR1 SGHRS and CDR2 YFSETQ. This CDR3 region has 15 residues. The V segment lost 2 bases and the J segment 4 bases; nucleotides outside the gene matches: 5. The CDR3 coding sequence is TGCGCCAGCAGCTTCGAGACTAGCGCTTACAATGAGCAGTTCTTC. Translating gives CASSFETSAYNEQFF.

CDR3 residues: CASSLGGGLASNEQFF. Here the CDR3 DNA reads TGTGCCAGCAGCTTAGGGGGCGGACTAGCGTCCAATGAGCAGTTCTTC. The gene calls are TRBV11-2 and TRBJ2-1, with TRBD2 identical over 9 bases. The germline CDR1 and CDR2 sequences are SGHAT and FQNNGV. V shed 1 base, J shed 6 bases, and the junction held 7 bases outside the gene matches. The CDR3 is 16 residues long.

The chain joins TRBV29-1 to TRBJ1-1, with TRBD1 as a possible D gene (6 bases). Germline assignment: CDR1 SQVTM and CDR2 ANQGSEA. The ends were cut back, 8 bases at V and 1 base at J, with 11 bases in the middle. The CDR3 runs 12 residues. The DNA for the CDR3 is TGCAGCACCGGACAGACGAACACTGAAGCTTTCTTT. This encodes CSTGQTNTEAFF.

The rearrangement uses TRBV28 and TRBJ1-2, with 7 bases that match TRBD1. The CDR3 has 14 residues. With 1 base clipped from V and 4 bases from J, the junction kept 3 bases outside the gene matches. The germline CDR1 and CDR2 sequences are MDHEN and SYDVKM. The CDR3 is CASSLSDRVYGYTF. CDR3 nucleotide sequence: TGTGCCAGCAGTTTATCCGACAGGGTCTATGGCTACACCTTC.

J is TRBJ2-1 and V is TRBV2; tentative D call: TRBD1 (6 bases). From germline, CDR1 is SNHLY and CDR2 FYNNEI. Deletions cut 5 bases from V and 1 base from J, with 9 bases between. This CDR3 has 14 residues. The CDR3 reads CASSTGISYNEQFF. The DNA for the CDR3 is TGTGCCAGCAGTACAGGGATTTCCTACAATGAGCAGTTCTTC.

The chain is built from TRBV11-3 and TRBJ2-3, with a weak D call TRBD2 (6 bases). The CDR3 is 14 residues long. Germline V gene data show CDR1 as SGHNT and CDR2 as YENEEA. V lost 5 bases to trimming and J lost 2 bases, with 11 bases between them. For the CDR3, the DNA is TGTGCCAGCAGCCCGGGACTCTCCACAGATACGCAGTATTTT. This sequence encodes CASSPGLSTDTQYF.

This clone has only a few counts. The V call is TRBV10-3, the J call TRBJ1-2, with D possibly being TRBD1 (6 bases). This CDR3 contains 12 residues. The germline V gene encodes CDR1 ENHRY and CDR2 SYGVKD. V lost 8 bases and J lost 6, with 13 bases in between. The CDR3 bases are TGTGCCATCGGTCAGGGGTTAAATGGCTACACCTTC. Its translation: CAIGQGLNGYTF.

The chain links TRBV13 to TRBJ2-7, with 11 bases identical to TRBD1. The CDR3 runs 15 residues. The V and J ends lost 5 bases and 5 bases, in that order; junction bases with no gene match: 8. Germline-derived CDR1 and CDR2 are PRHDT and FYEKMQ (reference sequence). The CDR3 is CASSLTPGQGDEQYF. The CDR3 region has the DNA TGTGCCAGCAGCCTAACGCCGGGACAGGGGGACGAGCAGTACTTC.

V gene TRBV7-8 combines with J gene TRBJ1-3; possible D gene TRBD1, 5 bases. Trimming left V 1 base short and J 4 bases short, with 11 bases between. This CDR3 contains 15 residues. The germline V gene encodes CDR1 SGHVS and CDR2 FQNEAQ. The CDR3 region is CASSLGGGGGNTIYF. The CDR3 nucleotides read TGTGCCAGCAGCTTAGGGGGGGGAGGAGGAAACACCATATATTTT.

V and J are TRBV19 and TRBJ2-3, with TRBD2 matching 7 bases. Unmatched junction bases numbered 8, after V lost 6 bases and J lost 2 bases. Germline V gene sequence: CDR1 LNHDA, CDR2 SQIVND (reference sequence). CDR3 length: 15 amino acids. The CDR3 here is CASSFSSGSTDTQYF. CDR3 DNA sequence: TGTGCCAGTAGCTTCTCTAGCGGTTCCACAGATACGCAGTATTTT.

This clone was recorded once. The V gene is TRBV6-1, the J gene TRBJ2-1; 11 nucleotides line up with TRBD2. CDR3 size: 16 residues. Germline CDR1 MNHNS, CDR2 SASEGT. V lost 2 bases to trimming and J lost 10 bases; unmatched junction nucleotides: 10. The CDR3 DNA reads TGTGCCAGCAGTGAAATAGGGACTAGCGGCCCGGGCGAGCAGTTCTTC. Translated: CASSEIGTSGPGEQFF.

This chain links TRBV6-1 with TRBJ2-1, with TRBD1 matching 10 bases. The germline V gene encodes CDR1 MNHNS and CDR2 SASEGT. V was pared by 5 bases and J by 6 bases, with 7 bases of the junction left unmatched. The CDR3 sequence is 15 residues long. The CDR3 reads CASSFRDRGINEQFF. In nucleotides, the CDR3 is TGTGCCAGCAGTTTCCGGGACAGGGGTATCAATGAGCAGTTCTTC.

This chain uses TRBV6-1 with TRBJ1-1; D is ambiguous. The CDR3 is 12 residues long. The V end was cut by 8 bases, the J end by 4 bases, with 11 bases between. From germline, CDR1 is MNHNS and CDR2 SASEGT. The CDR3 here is CASPRASTEAFF. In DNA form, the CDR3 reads TGTGCCAGCCCGCGGGCTAGCACTGAAGCTTTCTTT.

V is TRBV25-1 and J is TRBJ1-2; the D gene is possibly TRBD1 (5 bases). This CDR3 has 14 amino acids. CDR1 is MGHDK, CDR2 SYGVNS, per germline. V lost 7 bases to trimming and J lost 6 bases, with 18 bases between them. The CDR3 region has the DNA TGTGCCAGCAAATCAGGGAGGGAATGGAATGGCTACACCTTC. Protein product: CASKSGREWNGYTF.

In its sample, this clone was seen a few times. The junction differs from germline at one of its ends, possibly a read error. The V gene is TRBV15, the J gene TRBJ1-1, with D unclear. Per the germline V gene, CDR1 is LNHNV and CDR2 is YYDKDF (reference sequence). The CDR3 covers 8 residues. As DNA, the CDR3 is TGTGCCACCAGCAGAGTCTCCTTT. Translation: CATSRVSF.

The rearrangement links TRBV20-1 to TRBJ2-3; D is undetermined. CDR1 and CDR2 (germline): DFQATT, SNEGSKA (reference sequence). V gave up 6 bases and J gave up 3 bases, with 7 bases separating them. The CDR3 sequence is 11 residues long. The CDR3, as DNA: TGCAGTGCGAGTATAACAGATACGCAGTATTTT. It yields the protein CSASITDTQYF.

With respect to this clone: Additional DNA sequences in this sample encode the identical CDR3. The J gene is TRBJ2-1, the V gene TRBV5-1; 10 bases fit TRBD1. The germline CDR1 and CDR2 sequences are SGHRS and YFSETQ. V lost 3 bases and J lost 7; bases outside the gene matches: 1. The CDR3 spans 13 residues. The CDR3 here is CASSSGQGNEQFF. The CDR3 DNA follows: TGCGCCAGCAGCTCGGGACAGGGGAATGAGCAGTTCTTC.

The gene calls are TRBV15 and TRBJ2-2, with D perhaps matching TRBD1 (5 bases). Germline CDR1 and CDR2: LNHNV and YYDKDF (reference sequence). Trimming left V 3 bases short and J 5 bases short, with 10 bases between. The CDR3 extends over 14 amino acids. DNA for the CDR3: TGTGCCACCAGCAGTGAACAGGTGACCGGGGAGCTGTTTTTT. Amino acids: CATSSEQVTGELFF.